A selection of T cell receptor beta chains follows, all from one sample in a study of T cell responses to AZD1222 COVID-19 vaccine. Repertoires were generated with immunoSEQ multiplex PCR, while TCRdb's copy carries only in-frame clones and drops some. The data hold about 66,000 clones, with 88% observed a single time. This specimen was peripheral blood, taken 28 days after the second dose of the MenACWY control vaccine. These receptors came from an adult who received the MenACWY meningococcal vaccine as a control. Each CDR3 is given with its conserved first and last residue. Fields, in order: D gene, V gene, J gene, clone size, CDR3 DNA, CDR3 protein. D genes are given only for firm matches. A clone size is listed for some rows: how often the clone was seen (once, few, many), or a class if it is expanded.

d_call: NA
v_call: TRBV21-1
j_call: TRBJ2-7
clone_size: NA
cdr3_nt: TGTGCCAGCAGCAAAGGGAACCCCCCCCGGGGGTCCTACGAGCAGTACTTC
cdr3_aa: CASSKGNPPRGSYEQYF

d_call: NA
v_call: TRBV6-5
j_call: TRBJ1-2
clone_size: NA
cdr3_nt: TGTGCCAGCACCTCGGGCCTCGCCCGAAACTATGGCTACACCTTC
cdr3_aa: CASTSGLARNYGYTF

d_call: NA
v_call: TRBV2
j_call: TRBJ2-3
clone_size: NA
cdr3_nt: TGTGCCAGCAGACCAGGGTCAGATACGCAGTATTTT
cdr3_aa: CASRPGSDTQYF

d_call: TRBD2
v_call: TRBV3-1/TRBV3-2
j_call: TRBJ2-7
clone_size: NA
cdr3_nt: TGTGCCAGCTCCACCGGGGGGGGATCCTACGAGCAGTACTTC
cdr3_aa: CASSTGGGSYEQYF

d_call: TRBD1
v_call: TRBV7-2
j_call: TRBJ1-1
clone_size: NA
cdr3_nt: TGTGCCAGCAGCCCCCGTCGGACAGGGGCTGAAGCTTTCTTT
cdr3_aa: CASSPRRTGAEAFF

d_call: NA
v_call: TRBV28
j_call: TRBJ2-4
clone_size: NA
cdr3_nt: TGTGCCAGCAGCCCCGCCGGTGGATCCAAAAACATTCAGTACTTC
cdr3_aa: CASSPAGGSKNIQYF

d_call: NA
v_call: TRBV29-1
j_call: TRBJ1-1
clone_size: NA
cdr3_nt: TGCAGCGCCCCGAATCGGGGGGCCACTGAAGCTTTCTTT
cdr3_aa: CSAPNRGATEAFF

d_call: NA
v_call: TRBV9
j_call: TRBJ2-1
clone_size: once
cdr3_nt: TGTGCCAGCAGCGTAGGCGGCGACTCCTACAATGAGCAGTTCTTC
cdr3_aa: CASSVGGDSYNEQFF

d_call: NA
v_call: TRBV30
j_call: TRBJ2-2
clone_size: few
cdr3_nt: TGTGCCCGGGACCACACCGGGGAGCTGTTTTTT
cdr3_aa: CARDHTGELFF

d_call: NA
v_call: TRBV7-9
j_call: TRBJ2-3
clone_size: NA
cdr3_nt: TGTGCCAGCAGCTTCTCGGGGGATACGCAGTATTTT
cdr3_aa: CASSFSGDTQYF

d_call: NA
v_call: TRBV5-1
j_call: TRBJ1-2
clone_size: once
cdr3_nt: TGCGCCAGCTCTACTGTCGGGGCCCCATACTATGGCTACACCTTC
cdr3_aa: CASSTVGAPYYGYTF

d_call: TRBD1
v_call: TRBV9
j_call: TRBJ2-3
clone_size: once
cdr3_nt: TGTGCCAGCAGCGCAGGACCGGGACAGCTCACAGATACGCAGTATTTT
cdr3_aa: CASSAGPGQLTDTQYF

d_call: NA
v_call: TRBV29-1
j_call: TRBJ2-3
clone_size: NA
cdr3_nt: TGCAGCCCCTGGGAGGCGGATACGCAGTATTTT
cdr3_aa: CSPWEADTQYF

d_call: NA
v_call: TRBV6-2/TRBV6-3
j_call: TRBJ1-5
clone_size: NA
cdr3_nt: TGTGCCAGCAGCTGGGATCCGAATCAGCCCCAGCATTTT
cdr3_aa: CASSWDPNQPQHF

d_call: TRBD1
v_call: TRBV9
j_call: TRBJ2-2
clone_size: NA
cdr3_nt: TGTGCCAGCACACAGGGGGACACCGGGGAGCTGTTTTTT
cdr3_aa: CASTQGDTGELFF

d_call: TRBD2
v_call: TRBV5-4
j_call: TRBJ2-1
clone_size: NA
cdr3_nt: TGTGCCAGCAGCTCCAGACTAGCGGACTACAATGAGCAGTTCTTC
cdr3_aa: CASSSRLADYNEQFF

d_call: NA
v_call: TRBV28
j_call: TRBJ2-7
clone_size: NA
cdr3_nt: TGTGCCAGCAGCACCCGGAAGCACTACGAGCAGTACTTC
cdr3_aa: CASSTRKHYEQYF

d_call: NA
v_call: TRBV7-2
j_call: TRBJ1-6
clone_size: NA
cdr3_nt: TGTGCCAGCCGCCAGGAGAGCTCCTATAATTCACCCCTCCACTTT
cdr3_aa: CASRQESSYNSPLHF

d_call: TRBD2
v_call: TRBV10-2
j_call: TRBJ2-5
clone_size: once
cdr3_nt: TGCGCCAGCAAAGGACTAGCGGGGCCGGGTGCGGAGACCCAGTACTTC
cdr3_aa: CASKGLAGPGAETQYF

d_call: TRBD1
v_call: TRBV30
j_call: TRBJ2-1
clone_size: NA
cdr3_nt: TGTGCCTGGAGTGTAACCCGGACAGGGCCAGACAATGAGCAGTTCTTC
cdr3_aa: CAWSVTRTGPDNEQFF

d_call: NA
v_call: TRBV7-6
j_call: TRBJ1-1
clone_size: NA
cdr3_nt: TGTGCCAGCAGCTGGGCCATGAACACTGAAGCTTTCTTT
cdr3_aa: CASSWAMNTEAFF

d_call: NA
v_call: TRBV6-5
j_call: TRBJ2-3
clone_size: NA
cdr3_nt: TGTGCCAGTAGGTCGGGCGCAGATACGCAGTATTTT
cdr3_aa: CASRSGADTQYF

d_call: NA
v_call: TRBV19
j_call: TRBJ1-6
clone_size: NA
cdr3_nt: TGTGCCAGTAGTACGACGGGAGAGGAGAGCTCACCCCTCCACTTT
cdr3_aa: CASSTTGEESSPLHF

d_call: NA
v_call: TRBV28
j_call: TRBJ1-4
clone_size: NA
cdr3_nt: TGTGCCAGCAGTTTAGGGGGGGCCGCCACTAATGAAAAACTGTTTTTT
cdr3_aa: CASSLGGAATNEKLFF

d_call: NA
v_call: TRBV5-4
j_call: TRBJ1-3
clone_size: NA
cdr3_nt: TGTGCCAGCAGCTCCGACGGTATCTCTGGAAACACCATATATTTT
cdr3_aa: CASSSDGISGNTIYF